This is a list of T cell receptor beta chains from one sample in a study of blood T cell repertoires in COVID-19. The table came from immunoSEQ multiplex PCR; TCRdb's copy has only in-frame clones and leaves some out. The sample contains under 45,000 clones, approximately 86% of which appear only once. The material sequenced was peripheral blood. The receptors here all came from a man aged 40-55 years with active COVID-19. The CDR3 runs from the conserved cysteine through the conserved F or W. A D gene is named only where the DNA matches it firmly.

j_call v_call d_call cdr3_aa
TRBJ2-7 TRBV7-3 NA CASSLGAGFYEQYF
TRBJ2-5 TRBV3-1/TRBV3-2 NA CASSQVSAVAGSLDF
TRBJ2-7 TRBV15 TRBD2 CATSSGLASNEQYF
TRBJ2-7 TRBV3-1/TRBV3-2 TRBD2 CASSQGSGLAGVGLPGEQYF
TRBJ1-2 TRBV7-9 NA CASSIGLDYGYTF
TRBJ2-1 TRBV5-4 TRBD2 CASSWGLAATDKPAEQFF
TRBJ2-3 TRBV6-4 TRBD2 CASSDASGSTDTQYF
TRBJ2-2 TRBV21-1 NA CASSNPSGRVNTGELFF
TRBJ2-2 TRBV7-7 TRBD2 CASSLLAGAGELFF
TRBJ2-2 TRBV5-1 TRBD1 CASSPGQGVAGELFF
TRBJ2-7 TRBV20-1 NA CSASFKAFSEQYF
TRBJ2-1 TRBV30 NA CAWSPLPEAGYNEQFF
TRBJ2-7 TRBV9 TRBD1 CASSVGGQGAYEQYF
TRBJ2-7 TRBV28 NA CASSFGGADEEQYF
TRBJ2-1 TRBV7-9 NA CASSLGANEQFF
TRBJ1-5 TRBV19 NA CASSTSGGGFNQPQHF
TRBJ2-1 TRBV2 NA CASSRSGQTYNEQFF
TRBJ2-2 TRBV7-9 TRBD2 CASSLLAGYTGELFF
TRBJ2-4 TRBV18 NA CASTSGGKNIQYF
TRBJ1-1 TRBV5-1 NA CASSSESEMDTEAFF
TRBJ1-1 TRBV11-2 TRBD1 CASSTGTGYSGDTEAFF
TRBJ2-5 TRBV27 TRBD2 CASSTGGQETQYF
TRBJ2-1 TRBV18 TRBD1 CASSPPPGTGGSYNEQFF
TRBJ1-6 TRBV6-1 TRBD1 CASSELRQGASPLHF
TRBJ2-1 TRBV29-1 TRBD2 CSAGVAGELNEQFF
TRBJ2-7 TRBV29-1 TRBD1 CSVQGVGSYEQYF
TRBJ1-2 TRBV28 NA CASSLRGRFGYTF
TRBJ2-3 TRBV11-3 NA CASSSPYGAQYF
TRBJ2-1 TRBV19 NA CASSIVAGGSSYNEQFF
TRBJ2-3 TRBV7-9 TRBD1 CASSLLESGGFNTDTQYF
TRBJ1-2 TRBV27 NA CASSLTGGGFGYTF
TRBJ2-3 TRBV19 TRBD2 CASIETSGADTQYF
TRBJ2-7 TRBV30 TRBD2 CAWNAGLASHEQYF
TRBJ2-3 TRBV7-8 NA CASSFGIAAGGDTQYF
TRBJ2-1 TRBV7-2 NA CASSAGASYIYEQFF
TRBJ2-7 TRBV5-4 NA CASSSRQTGRTYEQYF
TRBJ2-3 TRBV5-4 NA CASSLATGQTDTQYF
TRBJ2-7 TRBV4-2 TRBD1 CASSQDPRQGAYEQYF
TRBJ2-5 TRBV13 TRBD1 CASSSPGTGDYQETQYF
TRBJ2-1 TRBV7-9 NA CASSLVQDSYNEQFF
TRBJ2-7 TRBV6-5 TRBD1 CASSYYGGQGHYEQYF
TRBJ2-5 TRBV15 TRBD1 CATSREGQYQETQYF
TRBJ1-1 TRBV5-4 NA CASSSPREERNTEAFF